One T cell receptor beta chain is described in this entry. CDR1 and CDR2 from the germline V gene are SGHAT and FQNNGV. Trimming at V came to 3 bases and at J to 4 bases, leaving 15 bases not matched to a gene. The CDR3 extends over 18 amino acids. This record belongs to a study of blood T cell repertoires in COVID-19. Study-wide background: Researchers got acute and convalescent COVID-19 samples from the United States, Italy and Spain.

The authors' processing: Amplified reference gene primers provided the basis for estimating nucleated cell counts. The data were produced by immunoSEQ multiplex PCR, yet TCRdb's version contains in-frame clones alone and is incomplete. V and J calls and clone size are copied from that table; D and trimming were computed from the DNA. The sample shows some 210,000 clones, roughly nine tenths of them seen only once. The TCR sequence derives from a man aged 25 to 45 with acute or convalescent COVID-19. Sequences were obtained from peripheral blood. The gene calls are TRBV11-2 and TRBJ1-3, with 7 bases aligning to TRBD1. The CDR3 DNA reads as TGTGCCAGCAGCTTCTTGACAGGGTTCGGTTCGGAGGGAAACACCATATATTTT. Its protein product is CASSFLTGFGSEGNTIYF.